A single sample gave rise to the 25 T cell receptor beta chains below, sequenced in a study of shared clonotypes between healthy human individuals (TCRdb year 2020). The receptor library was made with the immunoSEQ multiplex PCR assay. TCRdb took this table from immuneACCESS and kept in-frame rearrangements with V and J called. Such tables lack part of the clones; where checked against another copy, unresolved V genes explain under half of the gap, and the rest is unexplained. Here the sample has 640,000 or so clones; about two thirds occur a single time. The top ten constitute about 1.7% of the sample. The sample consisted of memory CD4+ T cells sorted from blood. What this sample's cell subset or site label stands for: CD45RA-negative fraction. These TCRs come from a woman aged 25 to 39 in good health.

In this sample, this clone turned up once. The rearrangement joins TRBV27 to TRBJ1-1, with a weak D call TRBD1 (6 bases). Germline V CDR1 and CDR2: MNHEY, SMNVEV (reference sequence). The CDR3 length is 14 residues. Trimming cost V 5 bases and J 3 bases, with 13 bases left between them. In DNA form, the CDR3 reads TGTGCCAGCAGTCTGGTCGGGGGGCACACTGAAGCTTTCTTT. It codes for CASSLVGGHTEAFF.

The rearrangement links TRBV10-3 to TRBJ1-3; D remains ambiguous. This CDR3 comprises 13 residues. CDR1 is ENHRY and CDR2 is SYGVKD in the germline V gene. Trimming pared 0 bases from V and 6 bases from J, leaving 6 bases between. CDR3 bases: TGTGCCATCAGTGAGTCGACGGTAAACACCATATATTTT. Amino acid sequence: CAISESTVNTIYF.

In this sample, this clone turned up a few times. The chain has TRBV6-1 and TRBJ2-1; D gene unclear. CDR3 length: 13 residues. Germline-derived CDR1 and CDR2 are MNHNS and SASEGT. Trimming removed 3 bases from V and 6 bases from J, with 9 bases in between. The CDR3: CASSDLGRNEQFF. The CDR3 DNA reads TGTGCCAGCAGTGATCTAGGTCGCAATGAGCAGTTCTTC.

Here the CDR3 reads CASSLGQSNYGYTF. The CDR3 region has the DNA TGCGCCAGCAGCCTAGGACAGTCGAACTATGGCTACACCTTC. The V and J genes are TRBV5-1 and TRBJ1-2; a weak D match, TRBD1 (6 bases). The germline CDR1 and CDR2 sequences are SGHRS and YFSETQ. V shed 4 bases and J shed 2 bases, with 12 bases lying between them. The CDR3 covers 14 residues. The full variable domain, in which reference TRBV5-1 and TRBJ1-2 provide the parts outside the CDR3, is KAGVTQTPRYLIKTRGQQVTLSCSPISGHRSVSWYQQTPGQGLQFLFEYFSETQRNKGNFPGRFSGRQFSNSRSEMNVSTLELGDSALYLCASSLGQSNYGYTFGSGTRLTVV.

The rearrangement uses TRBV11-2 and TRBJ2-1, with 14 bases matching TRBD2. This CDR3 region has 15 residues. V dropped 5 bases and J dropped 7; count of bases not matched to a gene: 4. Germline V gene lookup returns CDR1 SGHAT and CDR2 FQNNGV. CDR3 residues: CASSLTSGRENEQFF. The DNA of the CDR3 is TGTGCCAGCAGCCTGACTAGCGGGAGGGAAAATGAGCAGTTCTTC.

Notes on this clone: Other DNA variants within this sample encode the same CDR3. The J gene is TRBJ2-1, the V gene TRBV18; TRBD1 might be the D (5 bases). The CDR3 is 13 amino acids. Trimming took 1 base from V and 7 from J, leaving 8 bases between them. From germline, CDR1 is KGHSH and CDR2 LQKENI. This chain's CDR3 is CASSPLQGNEQFF. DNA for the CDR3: TGTGCCAGCTCACCACTTCAGGGTAATGAGCAGTTCTTC.

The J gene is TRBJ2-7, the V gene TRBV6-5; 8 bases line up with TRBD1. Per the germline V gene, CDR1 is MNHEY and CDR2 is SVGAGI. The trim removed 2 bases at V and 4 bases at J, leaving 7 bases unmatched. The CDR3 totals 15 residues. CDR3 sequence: CASSYATGEWYEQYF. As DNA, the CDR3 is TGTGCCAGCAGTTACGCGACAGGGGAATGGTACGAGCAGTACTTC.

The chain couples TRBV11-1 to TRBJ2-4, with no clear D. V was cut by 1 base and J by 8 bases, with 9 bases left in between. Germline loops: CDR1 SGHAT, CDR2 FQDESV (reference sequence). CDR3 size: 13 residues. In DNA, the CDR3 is TGTGCCAGCAGCTTAGATGAGAAGGACATTCAGTACTTC. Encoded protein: CASSLDEKDIQYF.

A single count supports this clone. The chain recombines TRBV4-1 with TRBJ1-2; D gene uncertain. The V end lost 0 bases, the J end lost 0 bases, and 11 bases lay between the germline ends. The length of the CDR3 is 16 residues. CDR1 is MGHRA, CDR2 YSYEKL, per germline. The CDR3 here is CASSQDPIGPNYGYTF. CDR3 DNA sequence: TGCGCCAGCAGCCAAGATCCCATAGGTCCTAACTATGGCTACACCTTC.

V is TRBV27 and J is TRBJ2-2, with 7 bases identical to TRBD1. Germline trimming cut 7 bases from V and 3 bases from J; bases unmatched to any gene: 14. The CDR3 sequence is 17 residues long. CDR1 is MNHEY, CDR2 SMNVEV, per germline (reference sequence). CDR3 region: CASIITGAMIDTGELFF. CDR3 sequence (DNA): TGTGCCAGCATTATAACAGGGGCAATGATAGACACCGGGGAGCTGTTTTTT.

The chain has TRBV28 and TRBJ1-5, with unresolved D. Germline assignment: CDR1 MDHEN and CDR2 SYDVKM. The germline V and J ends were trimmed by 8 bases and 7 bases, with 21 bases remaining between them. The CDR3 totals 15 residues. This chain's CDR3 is CASGYGAGRHQPQHF. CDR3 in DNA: TGTGCCAGCGGCTATGGAGCGGGGAGGCACCAGCCCCAGCATTTT.

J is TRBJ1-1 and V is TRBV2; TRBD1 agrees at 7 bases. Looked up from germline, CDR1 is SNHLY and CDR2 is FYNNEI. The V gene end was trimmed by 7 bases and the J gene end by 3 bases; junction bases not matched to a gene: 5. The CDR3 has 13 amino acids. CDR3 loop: CASTGTGDTEAFF. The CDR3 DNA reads TGTGCCAGCACCGGAACAGGGGACACTGAAGCTTTCTTT.

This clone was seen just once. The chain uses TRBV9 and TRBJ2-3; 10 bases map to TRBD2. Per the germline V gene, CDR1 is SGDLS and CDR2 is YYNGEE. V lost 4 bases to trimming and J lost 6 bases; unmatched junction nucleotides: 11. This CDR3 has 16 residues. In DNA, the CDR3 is TGTGCCAGCAGCTTCGGGACTAGCGCTCGAACCGATACGCAGTATTTT. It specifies CASSFGTSARTDTQYF.

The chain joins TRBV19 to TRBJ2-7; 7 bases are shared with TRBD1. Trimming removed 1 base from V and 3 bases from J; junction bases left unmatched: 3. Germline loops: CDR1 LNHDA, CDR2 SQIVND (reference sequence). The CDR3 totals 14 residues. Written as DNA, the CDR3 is TGTGCCAGTAGTATAGCGCAGGGGGTCTACGAGCAGTACTTC. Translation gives CASSIAQGVYEQYF.

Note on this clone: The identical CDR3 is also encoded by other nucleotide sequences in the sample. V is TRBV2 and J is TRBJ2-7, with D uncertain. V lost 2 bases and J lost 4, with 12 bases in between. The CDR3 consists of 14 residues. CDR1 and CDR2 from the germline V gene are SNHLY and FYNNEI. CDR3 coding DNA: TGTGCCAGCAGTGAAAGAGGTTCCAATTACGAGCAGTACTTC. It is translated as CASSERGSNYEQYF.

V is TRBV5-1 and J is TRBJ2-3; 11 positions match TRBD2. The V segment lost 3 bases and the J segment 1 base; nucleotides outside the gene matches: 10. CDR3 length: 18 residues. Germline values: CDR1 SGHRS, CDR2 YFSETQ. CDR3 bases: TGCGCCAGCAGCTATCTAACTAGCGGGAGAAGGCGCACAGATACGCAGTATTTT. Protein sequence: CASSYLTSGRRRTDTQYF.

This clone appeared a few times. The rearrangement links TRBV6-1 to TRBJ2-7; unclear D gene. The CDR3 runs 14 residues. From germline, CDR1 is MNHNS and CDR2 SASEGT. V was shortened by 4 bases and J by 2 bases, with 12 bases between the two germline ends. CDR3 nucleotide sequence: TGTGCCAGCAGTGTCGACTCCCTGCCCTACGAGCAGTACTTC. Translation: CASSVDSLPYEQYF.

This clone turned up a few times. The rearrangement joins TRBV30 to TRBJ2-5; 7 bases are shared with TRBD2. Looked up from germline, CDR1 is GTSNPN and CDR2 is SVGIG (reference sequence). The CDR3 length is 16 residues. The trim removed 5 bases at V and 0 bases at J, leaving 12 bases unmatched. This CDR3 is CAWGGEGSGYQETQYF. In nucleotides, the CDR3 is TGTGCCTGGGGAGGGGAGGGTAGCGGGTACCAAGAGACCCAGTACTTC.

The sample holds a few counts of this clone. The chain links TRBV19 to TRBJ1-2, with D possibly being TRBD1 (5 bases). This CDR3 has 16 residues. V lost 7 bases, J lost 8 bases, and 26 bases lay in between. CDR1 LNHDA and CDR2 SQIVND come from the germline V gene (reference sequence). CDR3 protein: CASIPSSGRRAMGYTF. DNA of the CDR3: TGTGCCAGTATCCCCTCTTCGGGGCGCCGCGCTATGGGCTACACCTTC.

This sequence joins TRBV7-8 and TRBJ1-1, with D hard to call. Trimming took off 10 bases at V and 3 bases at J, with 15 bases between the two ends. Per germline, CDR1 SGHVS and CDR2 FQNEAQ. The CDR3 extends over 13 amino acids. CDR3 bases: TGTGCCATCGCCCTGGGAGGCGACACTGAAGCTTTCTTT. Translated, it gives CAIALGGDTEAFF.

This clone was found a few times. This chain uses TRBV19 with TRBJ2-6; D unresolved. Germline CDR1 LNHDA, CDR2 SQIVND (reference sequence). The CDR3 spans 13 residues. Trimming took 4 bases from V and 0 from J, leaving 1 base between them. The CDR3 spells CASSTSGANVLTF. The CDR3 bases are TGTGCCAGTAGTACCTCTGGGGCCAACGTCCTGACTTTC.

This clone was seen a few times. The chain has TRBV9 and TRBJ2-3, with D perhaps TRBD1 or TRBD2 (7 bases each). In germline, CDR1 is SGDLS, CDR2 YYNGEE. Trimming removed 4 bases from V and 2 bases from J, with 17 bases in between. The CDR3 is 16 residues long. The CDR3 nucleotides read TGTGCCAGCAGCCAGCAGGGGGGGCTGCTCACAGATACGCAGTATTTT. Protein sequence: CASSQQGGLLTDTQYF.

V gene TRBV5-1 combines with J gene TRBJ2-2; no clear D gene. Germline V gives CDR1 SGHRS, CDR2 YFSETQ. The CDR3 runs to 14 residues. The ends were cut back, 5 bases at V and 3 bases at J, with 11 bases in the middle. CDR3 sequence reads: CASRKPTDTGELFF. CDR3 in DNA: TGCGCCAGCAGGAAACCAACGGACACCGGGGAGCTGTTTTTT.

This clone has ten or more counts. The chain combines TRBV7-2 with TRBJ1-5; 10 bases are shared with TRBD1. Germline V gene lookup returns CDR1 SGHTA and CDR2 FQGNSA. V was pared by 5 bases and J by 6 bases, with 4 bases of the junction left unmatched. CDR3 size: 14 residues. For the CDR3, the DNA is TGTGCCAGCAGCCGGACAGGGGGAGGTCAGCCCCAGCATTTT. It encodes CASSRTGGGQPQHF.

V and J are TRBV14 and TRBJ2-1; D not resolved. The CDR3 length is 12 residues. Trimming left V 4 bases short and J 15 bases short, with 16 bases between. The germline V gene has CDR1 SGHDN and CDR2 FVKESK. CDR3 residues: CASSRTKSSRFF. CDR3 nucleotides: TGTGCCAGCAGCCGAACCAAGTCTTCCCGGTTCTTC. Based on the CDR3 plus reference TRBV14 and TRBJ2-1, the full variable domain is EAGVTQFPSHSVIEKGQTVTLRCDPISGHDNLYWYRRVMGKEIKFLLHFVKESKQDESGMPNNRFLAERTGGTYSTLKVQPAELEDSGVYFCASSRTKSSRFFGPGTRLTVL.